This TCR beta chain was retrieved from a study of T cell responses to AZD1222 COVID-19 vaccine. Sequencing was performed with immunoSEQ multiplex PCR; in TCRdb, only in-frame clones are kept and a portion is missing. The table includes 150,000 to 200,000 clones, over 75% detected once. Per germline, CDR1 MGHRA and CDR2 YSYEKL. The CDR3 runs 17 residues. Germline trimming cut 2 bases from V and 4 bases from J; bases unmatched to any gene: 4. Study observations and caveats: Repertoires were sampled only after the peak T cell response. After two AZD1222 doses, spike-specific TCR breadth and depth rose versus day 0. Across the whole spike, CD4 TCRs peaked at regions 160-218 and 743-854. The donor group comprised mostly white British people and more females; the analysis possibly underestimated clonal diversity.

Concerning this clone itself: Its antigen remains unidentified.

The chain has TRBV4-1 and TRBJ2-1, with 14 bases matching TRBD2. The source was peripheral blood, collected on day 0 of AZD1222 vaccination. The clonotype originates from an adult in good health. The DNA for the CDR3 is TGCGCCAGCAGCCAACGACTAGCGGGGGGGGGTTACAATGAGCAGTTCTTC. The encoded protein is CASSQRLAGGGYNEQFF.